This T cell receptor (beta chain) was identified during a study of radiotherapy plus CTLA-4 blockade in lung cancer. Background on the study: Of the patients, about 17% showed objective responses and more than 30% attained disease control. Study outcomes and limitations: Early blood T cell clone dynamics, with interferon-beta, were reported to best predict response.

Data came from immunoSEQ multiplex PCR; TCRdb stores just in-frame clones and leaves some out. Counted here are about 54,000 clones, around 85% occurring once; the ten biggest clones make up 2.5% to 4%. Germline CDR1 reads SGDLS; CDR2 reads YYNGEE. This CDR3 is built from 13 residues. Losses at the gene ends were 6 bases for V and 7 bases for J; bases not matched to a gene: 9. As regards this clone: What it recognizes is unknown.

Focal radiation was given together with CTLA-4 blockade (ipilimumab) to patients with chemo-refractory metastatic non-small-cell lung cancer. The chain employs TRBV9 and TRBJ2-5, with 7 bases fitting TRBD2. Material: peripheral blood, obtained from a patient treated with radiotherapy plus ipilimumab. This TCR came from a human donor with non-small cell lung cancer who had a partial response to radiotherapy plus ipilimumab. CDR3 amino acids: CASNLGGGGTQYF. In DNA form, the CDR3 reads TGTGCCAGCAATCTCGGCGGGGGAGGGACCCAGTACTTC.